These T cell receptor beta chains were read from a single sample in a study of blood T cell repertoires in COVID-19. Assay used: immunoSEQ multiplex PCR; TCRdb lists only in-frame clones, some missing. The sample holds a few hundred thousand clones; roughly four fifths are singletons and the top ten take 5%. The specimen was PBMCs or T cells enriched from blood (not recorded which). These receptors were taken from a man aged 35-49 years who had been exposed to COVID-19. CDR3s include the opening cysteine and the closing phenylalanine or tryptophan. Fields, in order: J gene, V gene, D gene, clone size, CDR3 protein, CDR3 DNA. D genes are given only for firm matches. For some rows the clone size is stated as once, few or many, or as a class when expanded; others skip it.

J gene: TRBJ1-1; V gene: TRBV7-9; D gene: .; clone size: .; CDR3 protein: CASGPTGTDTEAFF; CDR3 DNA: TGTGCCAGCGGCCCAACAGGGACGGACACTGAAGCTTTCTTT
J gene: TRBJ1-5; V gene: TRBV2; D gene: .; clone size: once; CDR3 protein: CASSALGAGRGNQPQHF; CDR3 DNA: TGTGCCAGCAGTGCTTTGGGTGCAGGGAGGGGCAATCAGCCCCAGCATTTT
J gene: TRBJ1-5; V gene: TRBV30; D gene: TRBD1; clone size: .; CDR3 protein: CAWSETGRPQHF; CDR3 DNA: TGTGCCTGGAGTGAGACAGGGAGGCCCCAGCATTTT
J gene: TRBJ2-7; V gene: TRBV29-1; D gene: TRBD1; clone size: .; CDR3 protein: CSVASGTGGDEQYF; CDR3 DNA: TGCAGCGTTGCCTCCGGGACAGGGGGCGACGAGCAGTACTTC
J gene: TRBJ1-2; V gene: TRBV11-3; D gene: .; clone size: .; CDR3 protein: CASSLGLGDGYTF; CDR3 DNA: TGTGCCAGCAGCTTAGGGTTAGGGGATGGCTACACCTTC
J gene: TRBJ2-5; V gene: TRBV7-6; D gene: TRBD2; clone size: .; CDR3 protein: CASSGLAGGIQETQYF; CDR3 DNA: TGTGCCAGCAGCGGACTAGCGGGAGGGATACAAGAGACCCAGTACTTC
J gene: TRBJ1-4; V gene: TRBV27; D gene: TRBD1; clone size: .; CDR3 protein: CASRQGAYEKLFF; CDR3 DNA: TGTGCCAGCAGGCAGGGGGCTTACGAAAAACTGTTTTTT
J gene: TRBJ2-1; V gene: TRBV27; D gene: TRBD2; clone size: once; CDR3 protein: CASSQGLPNNEQFF; CDR3 DNA: TGTGCCAGCAGTCAGGGACTACCAAACAATGAGCAGTTCTTC
J gene: TRBJ2-3; V gene: TRBV15; D gene: .; clone size: .; CDR3 protein: CATSRSGEGTDTQYF; CDR3 DNA: TGTGCCACCAGCAGATCGGGAGAGGGCACAGATACGCAGTATTTT
J gene: TRBJ2-1; V gene: TRBV6-1; D gene: TRBD2; clone size: .; CDR3 protein: CASSEGAGGANEQFF; CDR3 DNA: TGTGCCAGCAGTGAAGGTGCGGGGGGGGCCAATGAGCAGTTCTTC
J gene: TRBJ1-1; V gene: TRBV19; D gene: .; clone size: once; CDR3 protein: CASSRVGQNTEAFF; CDR3 DNA: TGTGCCAGTAGTAGGGTCGGACAGAACACTGAAGCTTTCTTT
J gene: TRBJ1-4; V gene: TRBV27; D gene: .; clone size: .; CDR3 protein: CASTLRARVNEKLFF; CDR3 DNA: TGTGCCAGCACCCTCAGGGCCAGGGTCAATGAAAAACTGTTTTTT
J gene: TRBJ1-5; V gene: TRBV18; D gene: .; clone size: .; CDR3 protein: CASSPATAQGSQHF; CDR3 DNA: TGTGCCAGCTCACCGGCGACAGCCCAAGGTTCCCAGCATTTT
J gene: TRBJ1-1; V gene: TRBV19; D gene: TRBD1; clone size: .; CDR3 protein: CASSRDRAEAFF; CDR3 DNA: TGTGCCAGTAGTAGGGACAGAGCCGAAGCTTTCTTT
J gene: TRBJ1-1; V gene: TRBV20-1; D gene: .; clone size: .; CDR3 protein: CSARAGGSAFF; CDR3 DNA: TGCAGTGCTAGAGCCGGGGGGAGCGCTTTCTTT
J gene: TRBJ1-2; V gene: TRBV19; D gene: .; clone size: .; CDR3 protein: CASSPDRFSGYTF; CDR3 DNA: TGTGCCAGTAGTCCTGACAGGTTTAGTGGCTACACCTTC
J gene: TRBJ1-1; V gene: TRBV18; D gene: .; clone size: .; CDR3 protein: CASSPPGGGTEAFF; CDR3 DNA: TGTGCCAGCTCACCCCCCGGGGGTGGGACTGAAGCTTTCTTT
J gene: TRBJ2-5; V gene: TRBV7-2; D gene: .; clone size: .; CDR3 protein: CASSLATGSLYQETQYF; CDR3 DNA: TGTGCCAGCAGCTTGGCCACCGGGAGCCTATACCAAGAGACCCAGTACTTC
J gene: TRBJ2-3; V gene: TRBV11-3; D gene: TRBD2; clone size: .; CDR3 protein: CASSIRAGGTDTQYF; CDR3 DNA: TGTGCCAGCAGCATACGAGCGGGAGGCACAGATACGCAGTATTTT
J gene: TRBJ2-5; V gene: TRBV10-2; D gene: .; clone size: .; CDR3 protein: CASSEPGLGQETQYF; CDR3 DNA: TGCGCCAGCAGTGAGCCCGGACTTGGACAAGAGACCCAGTACTTC
J gene: TRBJ2-1; V gene: TRBV5-1; D gene: TRBD2; clone size: once; CDR3 protein: CASSLRTSGSRYNEQFF; CDR3 DNA: TGCGCCAGCAGCCTTCGGACTAGCGGGAGTAGATACAATGAGCAGTTCTTC
J gene: TRBJ1-6; V gene: TRBV18; D gene: .; clone size: .; CDR3 protein: CASSPLTDSPLHF; CDR3 DNA: TGTGCCAGCTCCCCCCTTACGGATTCACCCCTCCACTTT
J gene: TRBJ1-2; V gene: TRBV19; D gene: TRBD1; clone size: .; CDR3 protein: CASSRQGTNGYTF; CDR3 DNA: TGTGCCAGTAGTCGACAGGGTACAAATGGCTACACCTTC
J gene: TRBJ1-6; V gene: TRBV5-1; D gene: .; clone size: .; CDR3 protein: CASSPGTLGSPLHF; CDR3 DNA: TGCGCCAGCAGCCCCGGGACTCTCGGTTCACCCCTCCACTTT
J gene: TRBJ2-7; V gene: TRBV7-3; D gene: TRBD2; clone size: .; CDR3 protein: CASSWGGMANSYEQYF; CDR3 DNA: TGTGCCAGCAGCTGGGGAGGGATGGCTAACTCCTACGAGCAGTACTTC
J gene: TRBJ2-7; V gene: TRBV3-1/TRBV3-2; D gene: TRBD2; clone size: .; CDR3 protein: CASKGLAGAHEQYF; CDR3 DNA: TGTGCCAGCAAGGGACTAGCGGGAGCCCACGAGCAGTACTTC